A single sample is the source of the 18 T cell receptor beta chains below, sequenced in a study of CD8 T cells in ankylosing spondylitis. TCRdb fed the 5' RACE reads into MiXCR, producing one record per CDR3 protein. The repertoire holds just over 350,000 distinct CDR3 sequences, 20% seen once, with around 13% in the top ten. The material sequenced was blood, either unsorted or a sorted T cell fraction (not recorded which). These receptors were collected from a male donor with ankylosing spondylitis or in good health (not recorded which).

This sequence joins TRBV5-1 and TRBJ2-5, with D perhaps TRBD1 (6 bases). The CDR3 spans 14 residues. Germline V CDR1 and CDR2: SGHRS, YFSETQ. With 2 bases removed from V and 5 bases from J, the gap between germline ends came to 13 bases. The chain's CDR3 is CASSFTGLLETQYF. The CDR3 bases are TGCGCCAGCAGCTTCACAGGGTTGCTTGAGACCCAGTACTTC.

This clonotype has at least ten counts. This sequence joins TRBV4-2 and TRBJ2-7; 10 nucleotides align to TRBD1. The CDR3 has 15 residues. From germline, CDR1 is LGHNA and CDR2 YNFKEQ. The trim removed 4 bases at V and 0 bases at J, leaving 3 bases unmatched. The CDR3 here is CASSPGQGSSYEQYF. The CDR3 DNA is TGTGCCAGCAGCCCGGGACAGGGGAGCTCCTACGAGCAGTACTTC.

This clonotype came up a few times. The genes are TRBV14 and TRBJ2-1; no clear D gene. The CDR3 is made up of 13 amino acids. Germline lookup yields CDR1 SGHDN and CDR2 FVKESK. V was shortened by 4 bases and J by 4 bases, with 8 bases between the two germline ends. The CDR3 protein is CASSPEGYNEQFF. In DNA, the CDR3 is TGTGCCAGCAGCCCTGAAGGTTACAATGAGCAGTTCTTC.

This clonotype was picked up a small number of times. The chain has TRBV6-5 and TRBJ2-7; no reliable D call. Germline V gene sequence: CDR1 MNHEY, CDR2 SVGAGI. Trimming took 8 bases from V and 2 from J, leaving 10 bases between them. This CDR3 has 12 residues. CDR3 protein: CASGQDAYEQYF. The CDR3 DNA reads TGTGCCAGCGGCCAGGACGCCTACGAGCAGTACTTC.

This sequence joins TRBV6-2 or TRBV6-3 and TRBJ2-1; no clear D gene. CDR1 is MNHEY and CDR2 is SVGEGT in the germline V gene. This CDR3 is built from 15 residues. V was pared by 0 bases and J by 5 bases, with 11 bases between. The CDR3 sequence is CASSYSTDFHNEQFF. CDR3 nucleotides: TGTGCCAGCAGTTACTCGACCGATTTTCACAATGAGCAGTTCTTC.

This clonotype was observed a few times. The rearrangement links TRBV27 to TRBJ1-2; tentatively, D is TRBD1 (6 bases). Deletions cut 7 bases from V and 8 bases from J, with 17 bases between. The germline gives CDR1 MNHEY, CDR2 SMNVEV (reference sequence). The CDR3 has 13 residues. CDR3 in amino acids: CASTDPHQGGYTF. Here the CDR3 DNA reads TGTGCCAGCACCGACCCTCACCAGGGGGGCTACACCTTC.

This clonotype was observed a few times. J is TRBJ2-2 and V is TRBV10-3; D uncertain. CDR3 size: 12 residues. V gave up 8 bases and J gave up 3 bases, with 7 bases separating them. Per germline, CDR1 ENHRY and CDR2 SYGVKD. The CDR3 DNA follows: TGTGCCATCGAAAATCACACCGGGGAGCTGTTTTTT. Its protein is CAIENHTGELFF.

A few counts support this clonotype. This chain links TRBV28 with TRBJ2-1, with 10 bases that match TRBD1. Losses at the gene ends were 5 bases for V and 7 bases for J; bases not matched to a gene: 8. The CDR3 spans 15 residues. Per the germline V gene, CDR1 is MDHEN and CDR2 is SYDVKM. The CDR3 DNA sequence: TGTGCCAGCAGTCCAGACAGGGGGCTAGGAAATGAGCAGTTCTTC. Translated: CASSPDRGLGNEQFF.

This clonotype was counted a few times. The chain couples TRBV25-1 to TRBJ2-7; 12 bases are a match to TRBD2. J gave up 5 bases and V 4 bases, and 3 bases lay outside the gene matches. Per the germline V gene, CDR1 is MGHDK and CDR2 is SYGVNS. This CDR3 comprises 14 residues. The CDR3, as DNA: TGTGCCAGCAGTGCTAGCGGGGGGGCCAACGAGCAGTACTTC. Amino acid sequence: CASSASGGANEQYF.

The gene calls are TRBV4-2 and TRBJ2-1, with TRBD2 matching over 9 bases. The V segment lost 3 bases and the J segment 7 bases; nucleotides outside the gene matches: 16. CDR1 is LGHNA, CDR2 YNFKEQ, per germline. CDR3 length: 18 amino acids. The CDR3 spells CASSHPGESGGRGNEQFF. The DNA of the CDR3 is TGTGCCAGCAGCCACCCGGGTGAAAGCGGGGGGCGGGGGAATGAGCAGTTCTTC.

This clonotype was seen many times. The chain links TRBV29-1 to TRBJ2-3; 9 bases map to TRBD1. Looked up from germline, CDR1 is SQVTM and CDR2 is ANQGSEA. The CDR3 sequence is 13 residues long. The junction had 3 bases not matched to a gene; V was cut back by 6 bases and J by 2 bases. The CDR3 is CSVDRGSTDTQYF. CDR3 DNA sequence: TGCAGCGTGGACAGGGGATCCACAGATACGCAGTATTTT.

V gene TRBV6-1 combines with J gene TRBJ2-1; D remains ambiguous. Germline CDR1 reads MNHNS; CDR2 reads SASEGT. With 2 bases removed from V and 6 bases from J, the gap between germline ends came to 14 bases. The CDR3 runs to 15 residues. The CDR3 protein is CASSEFEDRPNEQFF. In nucleotides, the CDR3 is TGTGCCAGCAGTGAATTCGAGGACCGACCCAATGAGCAGTTCTTC.

This clonotype was picked up many times. The chain uses TRBV4-2 and TRBJ1-6; the match to TRBD1 covers 7 bases. The germline CDR1 and CDR2 sequences are LGHNA and YNFKEQ. Losses at the gene ends were 3 bases for V and 5 bases for J; bases not matched to a gene: 4. CDR3 length: 15 amino acids. In nucleotides, the CDR3 is TGTGCCAGCAGCCAGGCCGACAGGGATAATTCACCCCTCCACTTT. Encoded protein: CASSQADRDNSPLHF.

The V call is TRBV29-1, the J call TRBJ2-7, with TRBD1 identical over 9 bases. V gave up 6 bases and J gave up 5 bases; unmatched junction bases: 8. The CDR3 covers 13 residues. Per the germline V gene, CDR1 is SQVTM and CDR2 is ANQGSEA. CDR3 sequence: CSVPGQGMNEQYF. The CDR3 bases are TGCAGCGTCCCGGGACAGGGAATGAACGAGCAGTACTTC.

Regarding this clonotype: The CDR3 ends on some other residue instead of the conserved phenylalanine or tryptophan, so this is likely a read error. This rearrangement joins TRBV7-3 to TRBJ2-3, with D perhaps matching TRBD1 (5 bases). Germline loops: CDR1 SGHTA, CDR2 FQGTGA. V was clipped by 4 bases and J by 3 bases, with 11 bases between them. The CDR3 sequence is 14 residues long. The CDR3 coding sequence is TGTGCCAGCAGCTCCCAGGGTTCAACAGATACGCAGTATTCT. It yields the protein CASSSQGSTDTQYS.

This clonotype was observed a few times. J is TRBJ1-5 and V is TRBV10-2; D gene unclear. Per the germline V gene, CDR1 is WSHSY and CDR2 is SAAADI. V lost 0 bases, J lost 1 base, and 10 bases lay in between. The CDR3 length is 16 residues. CDR3 bases: TGCGCCAGCAGTGAGTCGCCAAGCGGGAGCAATCAGCCCCAGCATTTT. This codes for CASSESPSGSNQPQHF.

This clonotype was counted only a few times. This chain joins TRBV30 and TRBJ1-2; D gene ambiguous. The CDR3 extends over 12 amino acids. CDR1 is GTSNPN and CDR2 is SVGIG in the germline V gene (reference sequence). The V end lost 0 bases, the J end lost 4 bases, and 6 bases lay between the germline ends. The CDR3 region is CAWSVLSYGYTF. In nucleotides, the CDR3 is TGTGCCTGGAGTGTACTGAGCTATGGCTACACCTTC.

The CDR3 loop reads CASKDFVQGGDTQYF. CDR3 coding DNA: TGTGCCAGCAAAGACTTCGTTCAGGGGGGAGATACGCAGTATTTT. The V and J genes are TRBV2 and TRBJ2-3, with D maybe TRBD1 (7 bases). Germline assignment: CDR1 SNHLY and CDR2 FYNNEI. The CDR3 covers 15 residues. V lost 7 bases and J 5 bases, leaving 19 bases between the germline ends.